The 20 T cell receptor beta chains reported below all come from one sample, sequenced in a study of blood T cell repertoires in COVID-19. Data came from immunoSEQ multiplex PCR; TCRdb stores just in-frame clones and leaves some out. The repertoire has about 180,000 clones, more than 75% of them found once; the top ten carry roughly 20%. The source material was peripheral blood. These receptors all stem from a person aged 65 to 85 with COVID-19, enrolled during active disease.

The chain links TRBV3-1 (or the pseudogene TRBV3-2) to TRBJ1-2; TRBD1 is a possible D gene (6 bases). Germline V lookup: CDR1 LGHDT, CDR2 YNNKEL (reference sequence). CDR3 length: 15 residues. Trimming pared 1 base from V and 0 bases from J, leaving 9 bases between. CDR3 residues: CASSQGTATNYGYTF. Here the CDR3 DNA reads TGTGCCAGCAGCCAAGGGACAGCCACTAACTATGGCTACACCTTC.

CDR3 DNA sequence: TGCAGCGTCCTAACAGAGAACATTCAGTACTTC. Residues: CSVLTENIQYF. The chain recombines TRBV29-1 with TRBJ2-4; no definite D call. The V gene lost 6 bases and the J gene lost 7 bases, with 10 bases spanning the gap. The CDR3 covers 11 residues. Germline values: CDR1 SQVTM, CDR2 ANQGSEA.

Here the CDR3 DNA reads TGTGCTCTGACTAGCGGGAGTAGGCGAGAGACCCAGTACTTC. It specifies CALTSGSRRETQYF. The chain has TRBV30 and TRBJ2-5; TRBD2 aligns across 12 bases. This CDR3 spans 14 amino acids. Germline V gives CDR1 GTSNPN, CDR2 SVGIG (reference sequence). The full variable domain, completed using reference TRBV30 and TRBJ2-5, is SQTIHQWPATLVQPVGSPLSLECTVEGTSNPNLYWYRQAAGRGLQLLFYSVGIGQISSEVPQNLSASRPQDRQFILSSKKLLLSDSGFYLCALTSGSRRETQYFGPGTRLLVL.

This chain joins TRBV5-1 and TRBJ1-3; D is unclear. Trimming shortened V by 3 bases and J by 6 bases, and 13 bases separated the two germline ends. This CDR3 is 14 amino acids long. Germline V gene data show CDR1 as SGHRS and CDR2 as YFSETQ. The CDR3 sequence is CASSSDGSTNTIYF. For the CDR3, the DNA is TGCGCCAGCAGCTCCGACGGGTCGACAAACACCATATATTTT.

CDR3 coding DNA: TGCGCCAGCAGCCCGGGACAGACTTACAATGAGCAGTTCTTC. It yields the protein CASSPGQTYNEQFF. The chain is built from TRBV5-1 and TRBJ2-1, with 7 bases lining up with TRBD1. V lost 4 bases, J lost 4 bases, and 5 bases stayed unmatched. The V gene's germline CDR1 is SGHRS and CDR2 YFSETQ. The CDR3 extends over 14 amino acids.

The chain joins TRBV5-4 to TRBJ2-2, with 8 nucleotides matching TRBD2. The V gene's germline CDR1 is SGHNT and CDR2 YYREEE (reference sequence). The CDR3 extends over 14 amino acids. The junction had 12 bases not matched to a gene; V was cut back by 10 bases and J by 7 bases. The CDR3 region is CACQPGGAGGELFF. CDR3 bases: TGTGCCTGCCAACCCGGGGGGGCAGGCGGGGAGCTGTTTTTT. The entire variable domain, with the rest obtained from reference TRBV5-4 and TRBJ2-2, is as follows: ETGVTQSPTHLIKTRGQQVTLRCSSQSGHNTVSWYQQALGQGPQFIFQYYREEENGRGNFPPRFSGLQFPNYSSELNVNALELDDSALYLCACQPGGAGGELFFGEGSRLTVL.

V is TRBV7-2 and J is TRBJ1-6; TRBD1 agrees at 8 bases. Trimming removed 5 bases from V and 6 bases from J; junction bases left unmatched: 6. The germline gives CDR1 SGHTA, CDR2 FQGNSA. The CDR3 totals 15 residues. CDR3 nucleotide sequence: TGTGCCAGCAGCATCGGACAGGGTCGTAATTCACCCCTCCACTTT. As protein: CASSIGQGRNSPLHF.

This chain links TRBV7-2 with TRBJ2-5; 10 bases map to TRBD2. The germline gives CDR1 SGHTA, CDR2 FQGNSA. V trimming: 3 bases; J trimming: 5 bases; junction bases outside the gene matches: 9. The CDR3 is 16 amino acids. The CDR3 DNA is TGTGCCAGCAGCTTCACTAGCGGGGACCCCCTGGAGACCCAGTACTTC. It encodes CASSFTSGDPLETQYF.

This chain joins TRBV29-1 and TRBJ1-1; D possibly corresponds to TRBD1 (6 bases). Trimming took off 2 bases at V and 4 bases at J, with 8 bases between the two ends. The germline V gene has CDR1 SQVTM and CDR2 ANQGSEA. The CDR3 is 12 amino acids. The CDR3 sequence is CSVERGGTEAFF. CDR3 bases: TGCAGCGTTGAAAGGGGGGGCACTGAAGCTTTCTTT. The whole variable domain, filled in from reference TRBV29-1 and TRBJ1-1, reads SAVISQKPSRDICQRGTSLTIQCQVDSQVTMMFWYRQQPGQSLTLIATANQGSEATYESGFVIDKFPISRPNLTFSTLTVSNMSPEDSSIYLCSVERGGTEAFFGQGTRLTVV.

This clone was seen once. As DNA, the CDR3 is TGTGCCAGCAGCTTGGGGGCGACAGGGGGAGGGGAGACCCAGTACTTC. Translating gives CASSLGATGGGETQYF. The chain uses TRBV5-5 and TRBJ2-5; 9 nucleotides line up with TRBD1. Germline V gene lookup returns CDR1 SGHKS and CDR2 YYEKEE (reference sequence). Trimming removed 0 bases from V and 5 bases from J; junction bases left unmatched: 8. The CDR3 consists of 16 residues.

The chain recombines TRBV6-5 with TRBJ2-7, with D perhaps matching TRBD1 (5 bases). Germline V gene sequence: CDR1 MNHEY, CDR2 SVGAGI. The V gene lost 0 bases and the J gene lost 7 bases, with 13 bases spanning the gap. CDR3 length equals 14 residues. CDR3 in amino acids: CASSYSRQKGEQYF. The CDR3 DNA reads TGTGCCAGCAGTTACTCTAGGCAGAAGGGGGAGCAGTACTTC.

The table lists this clone with a few counts. The chain combines TRBV2 with TRBJ1-3; D perhaps matches TRBD1 (5 bases). Trimming stripped 6 bases from V and 0 bases from J, with 15 bases between. The CDR3 runs to 16 residues. The germline V gene encodes CDR1 SNHLY and CDR2 FYNNEI. CDR3 nucleotide sequence: TGTGCCAGCAGCACCGGGACTGCCTACTCTGGAAACACCATATATTTT. Translation gives CASSTGTAYSGNTIYF.

This chain joins TRBV28 and TRBJ1-1; D is unresolved. Trimming stripped 3 bases from V and 1 base from J, with 15 bases between. Germline-derived CDR1 and CDR2 are MDHEN and SYDVKM. CDR3 size: 16 residues. The CDR3 DNA reads as TGTGCCAGCAGTTTTCTCCGGGTGCGGGGGAACACTGAAGCTTTCTTT. This encodes CASSFLRVRGNTEAFF.

This clone occurred a few times. V gene TRBV5-4 combines with J gene TRBJ1-6; no clear D gene. The CDR3 extends over 14 amino acids. Trimming took off 0 bases at V and 9 bases at J, with 10 bases between the two ends. Germline values: CDR1 SGHNT, CDR2 YYREEE (reference sequence). The CDR3 spells CASSLATDVSPLHF. The CDR3, as DNA: TGTGCCAGCAGCTTGGCTACAGACGTTTCACCCCTCCACTTT.

The chain carries TRBV3-1 (or the pseudogene TRBV3-2) and TRBJ1-2; no clear D. Germline V gene sequence: CDR1 LGHDT, CDR2 YNNKEL (reference sequence). This CDR3 comprises 13 residues. Trimming removed 7 bases from V and 7 bases from J, with 16 bases in between. CDR3 nucleotides: TGTGCCAGCAAACCACGGGGTAGAGGTGGCTACACCTTC. Amino acid sequence: CASKPRGRGGYTF.

This clone was detected once. The J gene is TRBJ2-7, the V gene TRBV5-6, with 8 bases fitting TRBD2. There are 15 residues in the CDR3. After removal of 2 bases from V and 4 bases from J, the junction contained 8 bases not matched to a gene. From germline, CDR1 is SGHDT and CDR2 YYEEEE. DNA of the CDR3: TGTGCCAGCAGCTTCACCGGGACTAGTGGTTACGAGCAGTACTTC. This codes for CASSFTGTSGYEQYF.

J is TRBJ2-2 and V is TRBV24-1, with D maybe TRBD1 (5 bases). V lost 0 bases to trimming and J lost 5 bases, with 12 bases between them. The CDR3 contains 16 residues. From germline, CDR1 is KGHDR and CDR2 SFDVKD. The CDR3 protein is CATSDLRYGATGELFF. The DNA of the CDR3 is TGTGCCACCAGTGATTTGAGGTATGGGGCTACCGGGGAGCTGTTTTTT.

This clone was seen a handful of times. The CDR3, as DNA: TGTGCCAGCTCACCACCGCAACAGGGGAGGATAACAAAACTGTTTTTT. It is translated as CASSPPQQGRITKLFF. V and J are TRBV18 and TRBJ1-4; 7 bases line up with TRBD1. The germline V gene encodes CDR1 KGHSH and CDR2 LQKENI. The CDR3 consists of 16 residues. V shed 0 bases, J shed 10 bases, and the junction held 11 bases outside the gene matches.

The chain couples TRBV5-1 to TRBJ1-6; D is unclear. The V and J ends lost 1 base and 5 bases respectively, with 10 bases between them. The CDR3 runs to 15 residues. Germline values: CDR1 SGHRS, CDR2 YFSETQ. The CDR3 nucleotides read TGCGCCAGCAGCTTGTCTGGGCAGAATAATTCACCCCTCCACTTT. It codes for CASSLSGQNNSPLHF.

The chain uses TRBV28 and TRBJ1-4; 7 bases align to TRBD1. J gave up 16 bases and V 5 bases, and 19 bases lay outside the gene matches. CDR1 MDHEN and CDR2 SYDVKM come from the germline V gene. The CDR3 covers 15 residues. This CDR3 reads CASSPSDRVRGRRFF. The CDR3 DNA reads TGTGCCAGCAGTCCCAGTGACAGGGTGAGGGGCCGGCGGTTTTTT.